The 11 T cell receptor beta chains reported below all come from one sample, sequenced in a study of read filtering for tumor transcriptome and immune sequencing. The library was built from around 380 ng RNA with molecular barcoded adaptors for alpha/delta and beta/gamma chains. TCRdb analysed the reads with MiXCR anew, one entry per CDR3 protein. The sample gives 75,000 to 95,000 distinct CDR3 sequences, over 9% of which show up once; about 15% is in the top ten. What was sequenced was a population of CD138-negative cells sorted from bone marrow. These TCRs come from a donor at least 40 years old with multiple myeloma.

On this clonotype itself: A much larger clone lies one base from this, so it may be a read error. The chain combines TRBV2 with TRBJ2-5; D ambiguous. CDR1 is SNHLY, CDR2 FYNNEI, per germline. The CDR3 has 11 amino acids. Trimming took 4 bases from V and 5 from J, leaving 5 bases between them. The CDR3 DNA reads as TGTGCCAGCAGTGGGATCGAGACCCAGTACTTC. Translated: CASSGIETQYF.

The chain combines TRBV5-1 with TRBJ1-4, with D perhaps TRBD1 (6 bases). V lost 4 bases and J 5 bases, leaving 12 bases between the germline ends. This CDR3 has 14 residues. Germline V lookup: CDR1 SGHRS, CDR2 YFSETQ. CDR3: CASSLDSGNEKLFF. The CDR3 coding sequence is TGCGCCAGCAGCCTGGACAGCGGGAATGAAAAACTGTTTTTT.

Details on this clonotype: One junction end disagrees with the germline gene, perhaps due to a read error. This chain links TRBV5-1 with TRBJ2-1, with D hard to call. The CDR3 is 13 residues long. The germline V gene has CDR1 SGHRS and CDR2 YFSETQ. As DNA, the CDR3 is TGCGCCAGCAGCGAGGATGTCTACAGTGAGCAGTCCTTC. Residues: CASSEDVYSEQSF.

Ten or more counts support this clonotype. The chain couples TRBV7-9 to TRBJ1-1; 8 positions agree with TRBD1. The CDR3 runs to 13 residues. With 5 bases clipped from V and 7 bases from J, the junction kept 6 bases outside the gene matches. Per the germline V gene, CDR1 is SEHNR and CDR2 is FQNEAQ (reference sequence). The CDR3 reads CASSGGGQVEAFF. In nucleotides, the CDR3 is TGTGCCAGCAGCGGAGGGGGACAGGTTGAAGCTTTCTTT.

This clonotype was seen at least ten times. The rearrangement uses TRBV29-1 and TRBJ1-5; TRBD1 agrees at 7 bases. The V segment lost 7 bases and the J segment 6 bases; nucleotides outside the gene matches: 12. The V gene's germline CDR1 is SQVTM and CDR2 ANQGSEA. This CDR3 has 14 amino acids. The CDR3 here is CSAMTGTGGQPQHF. The CDR3 region has the DNA TGCAGCGCCATGACAGGGACTGGCGGTCAGCCCCAGCATTTT.

The V call is TRBV11-2, the J call TRBJ2-3, with 9 bases that match TRBD1. CDR1 and CDR2 (germline): SGHAT, FQNNGV. Losses at the gene ends were 2 bases for V and 2 bases for J; bases not matched to a gene: 5. CDR3 length: 16 amino acids. CDR3 sequence: CASSLRGTGNTDTQYF. DNA of the CDR3: TGTGCCAGCAGCTTACGAGGGACAGGGAACACAGATACGCAGTATTTT.

In regard to this clonotype: The junction departs from germline at one end; a sequencing error may be responsible. The V call is TRBV6-2 or TRBV6-3, the J call TRBJ1-5, with D uncertain. Germline loops: CDR1 MNHEY, CDR2 SVGEGT. CDR3 length: 13 residues. As DNA, the CDR3 is TGTGCCAGCAGATACGACGGGAATCGGCCCCAGCATTTT. Translated, it gives CASRYDGNRPQHF.

The table lists this clonotype with a few counts. The V call is TRBV7-2, the J call TRBJ2-7; 7 bases align to TRBD2. The CDR3 spans 15 residues. V shed 3 bases and J 4 bases; nucleotides not matched to a gene: 9. Germline-derived CDR1 and CDR2 are SGHTA and FQGNSA. The CDR3 reads CASSFQASGLYEQYF. The CDR3 DNA is TGTGCCAGCAGCTTCCAGGCTAGCGGCCTATACGAGCAGTACTTC.

In its sample, this clonotype was seen many times. The V call is TRBV29-1, the J call TRBJ1-1; D uncertain. Germline V lookup: CDR1 SQVTM, CDR2 ANQGSEA. The CDR3 extends over 13 amino acids. V lost 4 bases and J 0 bases, leaving 9 bases between the germline ends. CDR3 nucleotide sequence: TGCAGCGTTGGGACGCATTTGAACACTGAAGCTTTCTTT. Translated, it gives CSVGTHLNTEAFF. Full variable domain (rest looked up from reference TRBV29-1 and TRBJ1-1): SAVISQKPSRDICQRGTSLTIQCQVDSQVTMMFWYRQQPGQSLTLIATANQGSEATYESGFVIDKFPISRPNLTFSTLTVSNMSPEDSSIYLCSVGTHLNTEAFFGQGTRLTVV.

In its sample, this clonotype was seen many times. The CDR3 reads CASSRGEGTDTQYF. The CDR3 DNA reads as TGTGCCAGCTCCCGAGGGGAAGGCACAGATACGCAGTATTTT. The chain combines TRBV7-9 with TRBJ2-3, with D possibly called TRBD1 or TRBD2 (5 bases each). CDR3 length: 14 residues. Germline values: CDR1 SEHNR, CDR2 FQNEAQ (reference sequence). The germline V and J ends were trimmed by 8 bases and 1 base, with 13 bases remaining between them.

To note about this clonotype: One base away lies a much larger clone, so this may be a sequencing read error. The J gene is TRBJ1-1, the V gene TRBV29-1, with D unresolved. This CDR3 has 13 amino acids. The germline V gene encodes CDR1 SQVTM and CDR2 ANQGSEA. V gave up 0 bases and J gave up 0 bases, with 5 bases separating them. The CDR3 sequence: CSVEDRMNTEAFF. The CDR3 DNA reads TGCAGCGTTGAAGATCGAATGAACACTGAAGCTTTCTTT.